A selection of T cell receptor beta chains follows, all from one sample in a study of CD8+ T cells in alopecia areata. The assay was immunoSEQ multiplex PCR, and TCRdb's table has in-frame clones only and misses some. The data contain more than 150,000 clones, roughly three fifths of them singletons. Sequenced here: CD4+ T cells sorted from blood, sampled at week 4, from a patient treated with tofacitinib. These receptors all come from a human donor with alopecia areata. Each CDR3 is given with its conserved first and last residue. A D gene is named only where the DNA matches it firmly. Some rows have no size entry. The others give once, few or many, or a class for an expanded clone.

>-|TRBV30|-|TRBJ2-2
TGTGCCTGGGACAGGGCAGCGGGCACCGGGGAGCTGTTTTTT
CAWDRAAGTGELFF
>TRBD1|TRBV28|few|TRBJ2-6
TGTGCCAGCAGTATGACAGGGGATTTAAGGGCCAACGTCCTGACTTTC
CASSMTGDLRANVLTF
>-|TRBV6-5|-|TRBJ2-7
TGTGCCAGCAGTTCCCTTACTAGCCCCCACGAGCAGTACTTC
CASSSLTSPHEQYF
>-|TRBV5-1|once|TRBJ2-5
TGCGCCAGCAGTGTGGACCCCAGGGGGGAACAAGAGACCCAGTACTTC
CASSVDPRGEQETQYF
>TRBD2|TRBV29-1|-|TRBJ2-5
TGCAGCGGCCTAGCGGGGGATGAGACCCAGTACTTC
CSGLAGDETQYF
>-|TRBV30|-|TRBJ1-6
TGTGCCTGGAGTGGACAGATCAATTCACCCCTCCACTTT
CAWSGQINSPLHF
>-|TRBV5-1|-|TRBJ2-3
TGCGCCAGCAGCCCCGGAGAGGGTGATACGCAGTATTTT
CASSPGEGDTQYF
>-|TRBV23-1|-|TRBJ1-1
TGCGCCAGCCGATTGTCCATGGACACTGAAGCTTTCTTT
CASRLSMDTEAFF
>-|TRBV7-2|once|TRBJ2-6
TGTGCCAGCAGCTTACCGGGGAGGTCTGGGGCCAACGTCCTGACTTTC
CASSLPGRSGANVLTF
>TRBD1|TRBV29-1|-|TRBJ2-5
TGCAGCGAGGACAGGCCAGGGGGGACCCAGTACTTC
CSEDRPGGTQYF
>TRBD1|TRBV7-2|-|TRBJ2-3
TGTGCCAGCAGCCCCCGGACAGGGTTACACACAGATACGCAGTATTTT
CASSPRTGLHTDTQYF
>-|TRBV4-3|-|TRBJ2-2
TGCGCCAGCAGCCAAGACCCTCCGGGGACGCGTACCGGGGAGCTGTTTTTT
CASSQDPPGTRTGELFF
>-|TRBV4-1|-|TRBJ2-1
TGCGCCAGCAGCCGAGGTTTACCTTCGCACAATGAGCAGTTCTTC
CASSRGLPSHNEQFF
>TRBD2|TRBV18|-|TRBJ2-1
TGTGCCAGCTCACGCGGGAGCTCCTACAATGAGCAGTTCTTC
CASSRGSSYNEQFF
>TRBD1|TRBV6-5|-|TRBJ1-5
TGTGCCAGCAGTTACTCACAGGGGTCCCAGCCCCAGCATTTT
CASSYSQGSQPQHF
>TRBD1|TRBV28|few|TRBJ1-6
TGTGCCAGCAGACCAACCGGGACAGGGTTACATTCACCCCTCCACTTT
CASRPTGTGLHSPLHF
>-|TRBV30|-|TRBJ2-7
TGTGCCTGGAGTGAGGGACTTTACGAGCAGTACTTC
CAWSEGLYEQYF
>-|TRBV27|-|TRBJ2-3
TGTGCCAGCAGCCCTAGGTTTTTGTTGGTAGATACGCAGTATTTT
CASSPRFLLVDTQYF
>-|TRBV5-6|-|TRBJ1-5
TGTGCCAGCAGCTATTGGGTTGGGGCCAGCAATCAGCCCCAGCATTTT
CASSYWVGASNQPQHF
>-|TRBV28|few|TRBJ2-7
TGTGCCAGCATTCGAGGAGCAGTGGGGGGAGAGCAGTACTTC
CASIRGAVGGEQYF
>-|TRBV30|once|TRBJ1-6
TGTGCCTGGGGGCAGGGCAATTCACCCCTCCACTTT
CAWGQGNSPLHF
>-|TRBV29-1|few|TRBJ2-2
TGCAGCGGCCAGGGCAGTTACACCGGGGAGCTGTTTTTT
CSGQGSYTGELFF
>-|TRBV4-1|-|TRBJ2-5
TGCGCCAGCAGCACGGGTTTCCTAGAGACCCAGTACTTC
CASSTGFLETQYF
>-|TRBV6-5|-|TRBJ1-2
TGTGCCAGCAGTAAAGGGAGGCAGTCCTATGGCTACACCTTC
CASSKGRQSYGYTF
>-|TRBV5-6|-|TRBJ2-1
TGTGCCAGCAGCTTTTTGAGGGACTACAATGAGCAGTTCTTC
CASSFLRDYNEQFF
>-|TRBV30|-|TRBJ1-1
TGTGCCTGGAGCCCCGGGGGGGTAAGAGGGGTTTCAGCTTTCTTT
CAWSPGGVRGVSAFF
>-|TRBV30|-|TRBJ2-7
TGTGCCTGGAAGGAATACAGGGCGACCCACGAGCAGTACTTC
CAWKEYRATHEQYF
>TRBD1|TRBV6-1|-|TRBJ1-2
TGTGCCACCTTGGGACAGAAGGGCTATGGCTACACCTTC
CATLGQKGYGYTF
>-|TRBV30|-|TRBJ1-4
TGTGCCTGGAGTAGCAGGATGGGTGAAAAACTGTTTTTT
CAWSSRMGEKLFF
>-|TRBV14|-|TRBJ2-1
TGTGCCAGCAGCACCGAAGGGCGGGATGAGCAGTTCTTC
CASSTEGRDEQFF
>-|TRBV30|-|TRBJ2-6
TGTGCCTGGAGTGTAACCAGGGCGTTTGGCTCTGGGGCCAACGTCCTGACTTTC
CAWSVTRAFGSGANVLTF
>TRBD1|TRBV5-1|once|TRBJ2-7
TGCGCCAGCAGCTCCTTGACAGGGGGCCCCTACGAGCAGTACTTC
CASSSLTGGPYEQYF
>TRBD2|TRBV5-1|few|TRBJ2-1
TGCGCCAGCAGCATAAGCGGGGGGCGACTCAATGAGCAGTTCTTC
CASSISGGRLNEQFF
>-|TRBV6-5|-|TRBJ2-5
TGTGCCAGCAGGGAACTGGGAGCTGGATTAGAGACCCAGTACTTC
CASRELGAGLETQYF
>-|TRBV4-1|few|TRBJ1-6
TGCGCCAGCAGCCAAGACGGGAATTCACCCCTCCACTTT
CASSQDGNSPLHF
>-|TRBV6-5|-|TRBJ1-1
TGTGCCAGCAGTTACGGGGACCACAGGGTTGAAGCTTTCTTT
CASSYGDHRVEAFF
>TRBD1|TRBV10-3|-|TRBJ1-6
TGTGCCATCAGTGACCGGACAGGGAATTATTCACCCCTCCACTTT
CAISDRTGNYSPLHF
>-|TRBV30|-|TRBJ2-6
TGTGCCTGGAGCCCGGATCCCGGGGCCAACGTCCTGACTTTC
CAWSPDPGANVLTF
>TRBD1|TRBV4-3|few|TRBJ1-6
TGCGCCAGCAGCCAATTCCACCCCGGGGGACAGGGCGATTCACCCCTCCACTTT
CASSQFHPGGQGDSPLHF
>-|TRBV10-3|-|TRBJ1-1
TGTGCCATCAGTGAGGGACAGAACACTGAAGCTTTCTTT
CAISEGQNTEAFF
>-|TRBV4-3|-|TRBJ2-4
TGCGCCAGCAGCCAAGTGGAGGGGACCAAAAACATTCAGTACTTC
CASSQVEGTKNIQYF